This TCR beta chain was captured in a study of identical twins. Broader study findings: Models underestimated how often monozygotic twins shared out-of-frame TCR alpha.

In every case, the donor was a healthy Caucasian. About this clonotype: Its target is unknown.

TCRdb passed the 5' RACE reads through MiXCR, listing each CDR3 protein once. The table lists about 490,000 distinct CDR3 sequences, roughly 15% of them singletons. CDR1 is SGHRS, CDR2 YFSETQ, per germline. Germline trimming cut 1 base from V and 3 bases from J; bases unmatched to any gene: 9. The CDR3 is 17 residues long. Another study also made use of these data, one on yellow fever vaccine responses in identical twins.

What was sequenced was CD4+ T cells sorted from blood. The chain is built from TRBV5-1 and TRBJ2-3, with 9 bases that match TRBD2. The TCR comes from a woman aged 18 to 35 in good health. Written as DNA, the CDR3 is TGCGCCAGCAGCTTGTTCTCGGGCGGGAGGGGAACAGATACGCAGTATTTT. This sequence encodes CASSLFSGGRGTDTQYF.